The clone carrying this T cell receptor beta chain was found many times. TCRdb recomputed calls from the PCR reads with MiXCR, one row per CDR3 protein. The data hold under 20,000 distinct CDR3 sequences, with roughly half observed a single time. These data originate in a study of CD4 and CD8 cells across lung adenocarcinoma regions. Samples came from patients with localized non-small cell lung adenocarcinoma. The TCR was taken from a female donor with lung adenocarcinoma. The CD4 and CD8 labels of this study may be unreliable. Sample: CD8+ T cells from the center of a lung tumor.

The CDR3 bases are TGTGCCAGCAGTGAAGCGGGTGGTGCTTACGAGCAGTACTTC. Protein: CASSEAGGAYEQYF. The V call is TRBV6-1, the J call TRBJ2-1; D ambiguous. The J call is doubtful: the DNA matches TRBJ2-7 better. The germline gives CDR1 MNHNS, CDR2 SASEGT. This CDR3 has 14 amino acids.